The rows below give T cell receptor beta chains drawn from one sample of a study of regulatory T cells in long-lasting Graves disease. TCRdb fed the multiplex PCR reads into MiXCR, producing one record per CDR3 protein. The table shows about 420,000 distinct CDR3 sequences, with 23% occurring only once. The sequencing used peripheral blood mononuclear cells (PBMCs), collected when the disease was refractory, from a patient treated with antithyroid drugs. The receptors come from a female donor with Graves disease. CDR3s include the opening cysteine and the closing phenylalanine or tryptophan. The D gene is left open where the match is weak. Only part of the rows carry a size: once, few, many, or a class if the clone is expanded.

size	V	J	D	DNA	CDR3
many	TRBV29-1	TRBJ1-1	NA	TGCAGCTGCGACAGGAACACTGAAGCTTTCTTT	CSCDRNTEAFF
many	TRBV6-1	TRBJ1-1	NA	TGTGCCAGCACCAGGGGAGGCGAAGCTTTCTTT	CASTRGGEAFF
few	TRBV10-2	TRBJ1-2	TRBD1	TGCGCCAGCATCGGTATAGGGGGCTTGTATGGCTACACCTTC	CASIGIGGLYGYTF
many	TRBV11-2	TRBJ2-2	NA	TGTGCCAGCAGCTTAGGAGGGCACACCGGGGAGCTGTTTTTT	CASSLGGHTGELFF
NA	TRBV20-1	TRBJ2-6	NA	TGCAGTGCTAGAGTACTCCGGACAGGGGCCAACGTCCTGACTTTC	CSARVLRTGANVLTF
many	TRBV28	TRBJ2-7	NA	TGTGCCAGCAAAGCTCCCGGCGAGCAGTACTTC	CASKAPGEQYF
many	TRBV24-1	TRBJ2-5	NA	TGTGCCACCAGTGAGGGGACCGGAGCGGCCCAGTACTTC	CATSEGTGAAQYF
few	TRBV30	TRBJ1-4	NA	TGTGCCTGGAGACCCCGAAGCCAGGGAGGGGAAAAACTGTTTTTT	CAWRPRSQGGEKLFF
few	TRBV20-1	TRBJ1-4	TRBD1	TGCAGTGCTAGAGGACAGGGGGCCGCAACTAATGAAAAACTGTTTTTT	CSARGQGAATNEKLFF
many	TRBV6-1	TRBJ2-5	NA	TGTGCCAGCATGAGTAGCGCTGGGGAGACCCAGTACTTC	CASMSSAGETQYF
NA	TRBV4-1	TRBJ2-7	NA	TGCGCCAGCAGCCCAGACACTTACTCCTACGAGCAGTACTTC	CASSPDTYSYEQYF
many	TRBV11-2	TRBJ2-7	TRBD2	TGTGCCAGCAGCCAGCTAGCGGGAGGACTCTACGAGCAGTACTTC	CASSQLAGGLYEQYF
once	TRBV4-2	TRBJ1-2	NA	TGTGCCAGCAGCCAAGCGACCTATGGCTACACCTTC	CASSQATYGYTF
many	TRBV28	TRBJ1-1	TRBD1	TGTGCCAGCAGCCTCTCGGACAGGGTGGGTCCTGAAGCTTTCTTT	CASSLSDRVGPEAFF
NA	TRBV29-1	TRBJ2-7	NA	TGCAGCGTTGTCCCCCCCGGCTCCTACGAGCAGTACTTC	CSVVPPGSYEQYF
few	TRBV4-3	TRBJ1-4	NA	TGCGCCAGCAGCCAGAACTTTGAAAAACTGTTTTTT	CASSQNFEKLFF
few	TRBV6-1	TRBJ1-5	NA	TGTGCCAGCAGTGATAAGAGGTATAGCAATCAGCCCCAGCATTTT	CASSDKRYSNQPQHF
many	TRBV5-1	TRBJ1-1	TRBD1	TGCGCCAGCAGCTCGGGACAGCCACTTATCACTGAAGCTTTCTTT	CASSSGQPLITEAFF
once	TRBV5-6	TRBJ1-1	NA	TGTGCCAACAGCTTACCCGGGACCCGTGGTACTGAAGCTTTCTTT	CANSLPGTRGTEAFF
NA	TRBV28	TRBJ2-5	TRBD2	TGTGCCAGCAGCTTTCCCCGGACTAGCGGGATCCAAGAGACCCAGTACTTC	CASSFPRTSGIQETQYF
few	TRBV20-1	TRBJ2-7	TRBD1	TGCAGTGCTAGCGGGACAGGGAGGAACGAGCAGTACTTC	CSASGTGRNEQYF
NA	TRBV10-1	TRBJ1-1	NA	TGCGCCAGCAGTGAGAGGGCAGGGGTCTCGTTCGCTGAAGCTTTCTTT	CASSERAGVSFAEAFF
NA	TRBV6-1	TRBJ2-6	NA	TGTGCCAGCAGTCAAGATACTGGGGCCAACGTCCTGACTTTC	CASSQDTGANVLTF
NA	TRBV7-2	TRBJ2-7	NA	TGTGCCAGCAGCTTAGCGCACGATCCACCCCCGCCCCCCTACGAGCAGTACTTC	CASSLAHDPPPPPYEQYF
NA	TRBV7-2	TRBJ2-1	NA	TGTGCCAGCAGCTTAGCCCCGGGACTTCAACACTACAATGAGCAGTTCTTC	CASSLAPGLQHYNEQFF
many	TRBV27	TRBJ2-7	NA	TGTGCCAGCAGTGACACCGGGACTCACAGCCTCGAGCAGTACTTC	CASSDTGTHSLEQYF
many	TRBV20-1	TRBJ2-5	TRBD1	TGCAGTGCGTGGGACAGCCAAGAGACCCAGTACTTC	CSAWDSQETQYF
many	TRBV28	TRBJ1-4	TRBD1	TGTGCCAGCAGTTTAACAGGGGGGAATGAAAAACTGTTTTTT	CASSLTGGNEKLFF
NA	TRBV20-1	TRBJ1-3	NA	TGCAGTGCTAGGAAGGTAACTGGAAACACCATATATTTT	CSARKVTGNTIYF
NA	TRBV6-1	TRBJ2-1	NA	TGTGCCACCTGCCGACTAGAGTACAATGAGCAGTTCTTC	CATCRLEYNEQFF
NA	TRBV29-1	TRBJ1-1	TRBD1	TGCAGCGCTGGACAGGAGAACACTGAAGCTTTCTTT	CSAGQENTEAFF
many	TRBV6-1	TRBJ2-5	NA	TGTGCCAGCAGTCTCAGACCGGACTGGAGGGAGACCCAGTACTTC	CASSLRPDWRETQYF
few	TRBV24-1	TRBJ2-6	NA	TGTGCCACCAGTGATCCTCTCACTGCGTACTCTGGGGCCAACGTCCTGACTTTC	CATSDPLTAYSGANVLTF
NA	TRBV7-8	TRBJ2-7	TRBD2	TGTGCCAGCAGCCCGGGGACTAGCTTGTCCGACGAGCAGTACTTC	CASSPGTSLSDEQYF
many	TRBV28	TRBJ1-1	NA	TGTGCCAGCAGCTCGAGGATCGGGACCCTGAACACTGAAGCTTTCTTT	CASSSRIGTLNTEAFF
NA	TRBV7-2	TRBJ1-3	NA	TGTGCCAGCAGCCAGCTTATTGGGATTGGAAACACCATATATTTT	CASSQLIGIGNTIYF
few	TRBV5-1	TRBJ2-7	NA	TGCGCCAGCAGCCCCCGGGCAGCCTACGAGCAGTACTTC	CASSPRAAYEQYF